A selection of T cell receptor beta chains follows, all from one sample in a study of cytomegalovirus exposure and HLA in healthy donors. Data came from immunoSEQ multiplex PCR; TCRdb stores just in-frame clones and leaves some out. The sample lists roughly 120,000 clones, around 68% occurring once. Sample: PBMCs. Every receptor here comes from a woman aged 35 to 49 in good health and CMV-seropositive. Each CDR3 is given with its conserved first and last residue. A D gene is named only where the DNA matches it firmly. Size is stated for part of the rows, as once, few or many counts, or as a class when the clone is expanded.

D: NA; J: TRBJ1-2; V: TRBV30; size: NA; CDR3: CAWSLAPGTNYGYTF; DNA: TGTGCCTGGAGTCTGGCGCCAGGGACAAACTATGGCTACACCTTC
D: NA; J: TRBJ1-1; V: TRBV5-1; size: NA; CDR3: CASSRKGPTEAFF; DNA: TGCGCCAGCAGCCGGAAGGGGCCCACTGAAGCTTTCTTT
D: NA; J: TRBJ1-5; V: TRBV19; size: once; CDR3: CASSAQGRNQPQHF; DNA: TGTGCCAGTAGTGCCCAGGGTCGCAATCAGCCCCAGCATTTT
D: NA; J: TRBJ2-7; V: TRBV7-2; size: NA; CDR3: CASSLDTNSYEQYF; DNA: TGTGCCAGCAGCTTAGACACGAACTCCTACGAGCAGTACTTC
D: TRBD2; J: TRBJ2-5; V: TRBV12-5; size: NA; CDR3: CASGLGGLAGTQETQYF; DNA: TGTGCTAGTGGTTTGGGCGGACTAGCGGGAACGCAAGAGACCCAGTACTTC
D: NA; J: TRBJ2-5; V: TRBV2; size: NA; CDR3: CASSESWGRQETQYF; DNA: TGTGCCAGCAGTGAGAGTTGGGGGCGGCAAGAGACCCAGTACTTC
D: NA; J: TRBJ2-5; V: TRBV13; size: few; CDR3: CASSSPVGPSQETQYF; DNA: TGTGCCAGCAGCTCCCCGGTGGGCCCCTCCCAAGAGACCCAGTACTTC
D: NA; J: TRBJ2-1; V: TRBV5-1; size: NA; CDR3: CASSLASNEQFF; DNA: TGCGCCAGCAGCTTGGCTAGTAATGAGCAGTTCTTC
D: NA; J: TRBJ1-5; V: TRBV12-5; size: NA; CDR3: CASAPDGGRNQPQHF; DNA: TGTGCTAGTGCCCCCGATGGGGGCCGCAATCAGCCCCAGCATTTT
D: NA; J: TRBJ2-7; V: TRBV15; size: NA; CDR3: CATSSPLRGSSYEQYF; DNA: TGTGCCACCAGCAGTCCCCTCCGGGGATCTTCCTACGAGCAGTACTTC
D: NA; J: TRBJ2-1; V: TRBV18; size: NA; CDR3: CASSPGSGSSYNEQFF; DNA: TGTGCCAGCTCACCAGGGTCGGGTAGCTCCTACAATGAGCAGTTCTTC
D: TRBD2; J: TRBJ2-7; V: TRBV5-1; size: NA; CDR3: CASSLAASGNYEQYF; DNA: TGCGCCAGCAGCTTGGCGGCTAGCGGAAACTACGAGCAGTACTTC
D: NA; J: TRBJ1-3; V: TRBV6-1; size: NA; CDR3: CASSEIGTDTGNTIYF; DNA: TGTGCCAGCAGTGAAATCGGAACAGACACTGGAAACACCATATATTTT
D: NA; J: TRBJ2-2; V: TRBV15; size: NA; CDR3: CATSSYSNTGELFF; DNA: TGTGCCACCAGCAGTTACTCCAACACCGGGGAGCTGTTTTTT
D: TRBD2; J: TRBJ2-7; V: TRBV2; size: NA; CDR3: CASKGRTSGSGEQYF; DNA: TGTGCCAGCAAGGGAAGAACTAGCGGGAGTGGCGAGCAGTACTTC
D: NA; J: TRBJ2-7; V: TRBV2; size: NA; CDR3: CASSEGGTLSYEQYF; DNA: TGTGCCAGCAGTGAAGGCGGAACACTCTCCTACGAGCAGTACTTC
D: NA; J: TRBJ2-5; V: TRBV9; size: NA; CDR3: CASSVVPGDQETQYF; DNA: TGTGCCAGCAGCGTAGTCCCGGGGGACCAAGAGACCCAGTACTTC
D: TRBD1; J: TRBJ1-5; V: TRBV7-9; size: NA; CDR3: CASSPGTGNQPQHF; DNA: TGTGCCAGCAGCCCCGGGACAGGGAATCAGCCCCAGCATTTT
D: TRBD1; J: TRBJ1-5; V: TRBV5-1; size: NA; CDR3: CASSWQGAVNQPQHF; DNA: TGCGCCAGCAGCTGGCAGGGGGCGGTCAATCAGCCCCAGCATTTT
D: NA; J: TRBJ1-5; V: TRBV7-2; size: NA; CDR3: CASSFQGTGNQPQHF; DNA: TGTGCCAGCAGCTTTCAGGGGACGGGCAATCAGCCCCAGCATTTT
D: NA; J: TRBJ1-6; V: TRBV9; size: few; CDR3: CASSVGQQRSYNSPLHF; DNA: TGTGCCAGCAGCGTAGGACAGCAGAGGTCCTATAATTCACCCCTCCACTTT
D: TRBD1; J: TRBJ2-3; V: TRBV7-9; size: NA; CDR3: CASEGGPSTDTQYF; DNA: TGTGCCAGCGAAGGGGGCCCTAGCACAGATACGCAGTATTTT
D: TRBD1; J: TRBJ2-1; V: TRBV12-5; size: NA; CDR3: CASGQPGQGYNEQFF; DNA: TGTGCTAGTGGCCAACCGGGACAGGGGTACAATGAGCAGTTCTTC
D: NA; J: TRBJ2-5; V: TRBV21-1; size: NA; CDR3: CVPRPVLAGEEPETQYF; DNA: TGTGTCCCGAGGCCGGTACTAGCGGGAGAGGAGCCAGAGACCCAGTACTTC
D: NA; J: TRBJ2-3; V: TRBV18; size: NA; CDR3: CASSLRGDTQYF; DNA: TGTGCCAGCTCACTCCGAGGGGATACGCAGTATTTT
D: TRBD1; J: TRBJ1-2; V: TRBV6-1; size: NA; CDR3: CASRLTGTYGYTF; DNA: TGTGCCAGCAGGCTGACAGGGACCTATGGCTACACCTTC
D: TRBD1; J: TRBJ1-1; V: TRBV18; size: NA; CDR3: CASSPGGQGNTEAFF; DNA: TGTGCCAGCTCACCAGGGGGACAGGGGAACACTGAAGCTTTCTTT
D: TRBD1; J: TRBJ2-2; V: TRBV19; size: NA; CDR3: CASSTGTENTGELFF; DNA: TGTGCCAGTAGTACCGGGACAGAAAACACCGGGGAGCTGTTTTTT
D: TRBD1; J: TRBJ2-1; V: TRBV6-6; size: NA; CDR3: CASSVTGGRGEQFF; DNA: TGTGCCAGCAGCGTGACAGGGGGCCGCGGTGAGCAGTTCTTC
D: TRBD1; J: TRBJ2-5; V: TRBV13; size: NA; CDR3: CASSLGQGAETQYF; DNA: TGTGCCAGCAGCTTAGGACAGGGGGCAGAGACCCAGTACTTC
D: TRBD2; J: TRBJ2-7; V: TRBV19; size: NA; CDR3: CASKASGSAHEQYF; DNA: TGTGCCAGTAAAGCTAGCGGGAGTGCCCACGAGCAGTACTTC
D: NA; J: TRBJ2-7; V: TRBV2; size: NA; CDR3: CASSGPGTQVYEQYF; DNA: TGTGCCAGCAGTGGTCCAGGGACACAGGTCTACGAGCAGTACTTC
D: NA; J: TRBJ2-5; V: TRBV5-4; size: NA; CDR3: CASSLSPSETQYF; DNA: TGTGCCAGCAGCTTGAGCCCTTCAGAGACCCAGTACTTC
D: TRBD2; J: TRBJ2-1; V: TRBV6-1; size: NA; CDR3: CASSIAGDTEQFF; DNA: TGTGCCAGCAGCATAGCGGGAGATACTGAGCAGTTCTTC
D: TRBD1; J: TRBJ1-1; V: TRBV29-1; size: NA; CDR3: CSVCGQANTEAFF; DNA: TGCAGCGTTTGCGGACAGGCGAACACTGAAGCTTTCTTT
D: TRBD1; J: TRBJ2-3; V: TRBV4-2; size: few; CDR3: CASSHGTGTTDTQYF; DNA: TGTGCCAGCAGCCACGGGACAGGTACTACAGATACGCAGTATTTT
D: TRBD2; J: TRBJ2-3; V: TRBV5-4; size: NA; CDR3: CASSLATGLAGGTDTQYF; DNA: TGTGCCAGCAGCTTGGCCACTGGACTAGCGGGGGGCACAGATACGCAGTATTTT
D: NA; J: TRBJ1-3; V: TRBV11-1; size: NA; CDR3: CASSQTLHRNTIYF; DNA: TGTGCCAGCAGCCAGACACTCCACCGAAACACCATATATTTT
D: TRBD1; J: TRBJ2-5; V: TRBV5-5; size: once; CDR3: CASSLTGTEETQYF; DNA: TGTGCCAGCAGCTTAACCGGGACAGAAGAGACCCAGTACTTC
D: TRBD1; J: TRBJ1-2; V: TRBV7-8; size: NA; CDR3: CASSLKGQGPLSNYGYTF; DNA: TGTGCCAGCAGCTTAAAAGGACAGGGCCCTCTTTCCAACTATGGCTACACCTTC
D: TRBD2; J: TRBJ2-7; V: TRBV10-1; size: NA; CDR3: CASGASGRGSYEQYF; DNA: TGCGCCAGCGGGGCTAGCGGGAGGGGGTCCTACGAGCAGTACTTC
D: TRBD1; J: TRBJ1-2; V: TRBV7-3; size: NA; CDR3: CASSKGTGGDSYTF; DNA: TGTGCCAGCAGCAAGGGGACAGGGGGTGATAGCTACACCTTC
D: TRBD2; J: TRBJ2-3; V: TRBV12-5; size: NA; CDR3: CASAGAGTKADTQYF; DNA: TGTGCTAGTGCCGGAGCGGGGACCAAAGCAGATACGCAGTATTTT
D: NA; J: TRBJ1-6; V: TRBV9; size: NA; CDR3: CASSARNSPLHF; DNA: TGTGCCAGCAGCGCTCGGAATTCACCCCTCCACTTT
D: TRBD2; J: TRBJ2-5; V: TRBV18; size: NA; CDR3: CASSLSGRTQETQYF; DNA: TGTGCCAGCTCACTTAGCGGGAGGACCCAAGAGACCCAGTACTTC
D: TRBD2; J: TRBJ2-3; V: TRBV5-8; size: NA; CDR3: CASSSTSGRSDTQYF; DNA: TGTGCCAGCAGTTCGACTAGCGGGAGGTCAGATACGCAGTATTTT
D: NA; J: TRBJ1-5; V: TRBV6-5; size: NA; CDR3: CASSLKGGTSNQPQHF; DNA: TGTGCCAGCAGTTTGAAGGGGGGGACGAGCAATCAGCCCCAGCATTTT
D: TRBD1; J: TRBJ1-1; V: TRBV9; size: NA; CDR3: CASSVSGGRFMAEAFF; DNA: TGTGCCAGCAGCGTATCAGGGGGCCGTTTCATGGCTGAAGCTTTCTTT
D: NA; J: TRBJ2-3; V: TRBV6-5; size: NA; CDR3: CASSYSPFTRSTQYF; DNA: TGTGCCAGCAGTTACTCACCCTTCACTAGGAGTACGCAGTATTTT
D: TRBD2; J: TRBJ2-1; V: TRBV7-3; size: NA; CDR3: CASSLSPLGLAGGYNEQFF; DNA: TGTGCCAGCAGCTTAAGCCCCCTCGGACTAGCGGGGGGGTACAATGAGCAGTTCTTC
D: TRBD1; J: TRBJ1-3; V: TRBV7-8; size: NA; CDR3: CASSRTGGSGNTIYF; DNA: TGTGCCAGCAGCCGAACAGGGGGGTCTGGAAACACCATATATTTT
D: NA; J: TRBJ2-1; V: TRBV15; size: NA; CDR3: CATSTDSRAEVYNEQFF; DNA: TGTGCCACCAGCACCGATTCCAGAGCGGAGGTATACAATGAGCAGTTCTTC
D: NA; J: TRBJ2-1; V: TRBV29-1; size: NA; CDR3: CSVEGTVNEQFF; DNA: TGCAGCGTTGAGGGCACTGTCAATGAGCAGTTCTTC
D: TRBD1; J: TRBJ1-2; V: TRBV5-1; size: NA; CDR3: CASSLPQGGLNYGYTF; DNA: TGCGCCAGCAGCTTGCCACAGGGGGGCCTTAACTATGGCTACACCTTC
D: NA; J: TRBJ1-2; V: TRBV30; size: NA; CDR3: CAWSPRTAFYGYTF; DNA: TGTGCCTGGAGTCCGAGGACAGCTTTCTATGGCTACACCTTC
D: TRBD1; J: TRBJ1-5; V: TRBV19; size: NA; CDR3: CASSIKGAYQPQHF; DNA: TGTGCCAGTAGTATCAAGGGGGCTTATCAGCCCCAGCATTTT
D: TRBD1; J: TRBJ1-4; V: TRBV27; size: NA; CDR3: CASSAYRDRNEKLFF; DNA: TGTGCCAGCAGTGCCTACCGGGACAGAAATGAAAAACTGTTTTTT
D: NA; J: TRBJ1-5; V: TRBV4-2; size: NA; CDR3: CASSQDRREPQHF; DNA: TGTGCCAGCAGCCAAGATAGGAGGGAGCCCCAGCATTTT